The source of this T cell receptor beta chain is a study of T cells in women clearing cervical HPV infection. Overall study results and limits: Each sample's T-cell count was unknown, possibly confounding richness. Combining TCR richness with V gene abundances gave approximately 0.8 AUC.

There are 14 residues in the CDR3. The V gene lost 4 bases and the J gene lost 6 bases, with 16 bases spanning the gap. Germline CDR1 DFQATT, CDR2 SNEGSKA (reference sequence). For this clone: Its antigen is currently unknown. The CDR3 is cut off 3 residues early in the read; its end comes from the germline J gene.

Using immunoSEQ multiplex PCR, the repertoire was profiled, and TCRdb retains in-frame clones only, with some absent. This sample's table has fewer than 35,000 clones. The chain has TRBV20-1 and TRBJ2-1; TRBD1 might be the D (8 bases). The source is a woman aged 18 to 69 with a cervical HPV16 infection that either progressed to CIN3+ or cleared (not recorded which). The sample consisted of blood buffy coat. CDR3 DNA, as far as it was read: TGCAGTGCTACCTGGACAGGGAGGGGCAATGAG. Translated, it gives CSATWTGRGNE. The entire CDR3 sequence reads CSATWTGRGNEQFF.